Shown below are 26 T cell receptor beta chains from a single sample sequenced in a study of CD8+ T cells in alopecia areata. cDNA serving as the sequencing template came from extracted, reverse transcribed RNA. Assay used: immunoSEQ multiplex PCR; TCRdb lists only in-frame clones, some missing. This sample has about 160,000 clones, with 80% to 90% found just once. Sequences were derived from CD8+ T cells sorted from blood, sampled at week 0. The source is a human donor with alopecia areata.

This clone was detected only once. V is TRBV7-2 and J is TRBJ2-7, with TRBD2 matching over 7 bases. The J segment lost 4 bases and the V segment lost 5 bases, leaving 11 bases of the junction unmatched. There are 15 residues in the CDR3. Germline V CDR1 and CDR2: SGHTA, FQGNSA. The CDR3 region is CASSPTAGETYEQYF. In DNA form, the CDR3 reads TGTGCCAGCAGCCCGACGGCGGGGGAGACTTACGAGCAGTACTTC. Looking up the rest from reference TRBV7-2 and TRBJ2-7 gives the full variable domain: GAGVSQSPSNKVTEKGKDVELRCDPISGHTALYWYRQSLGQGLEFLIYFQGNSAPDKSGLPSDRFSAERTGGSVSTLTIQRTQQEDSAVYLCASSPTAGETYEQYFGPGTRLTVT.

This clone was seen just once. V gene TRBV5-6 combines with J gene TRBJ2-3, with TRBD2 identical over 9 bases. With V trimmed by 6 bases and J by 4 bases, 9 bases remained unmatched. This CDR3 has 15 amino acids. Germline-derived CDR1 and CDR2 are SGHDT and YYEEEE. The CDR3 is CASMVSAGGADTQYF. The CDR3 nucleotides read TGTGCCAGCATGGTCTCGGCGGGAGGGGCAGATACGCAGTATTTT.

This rearrangement joins TRBV11-2 to TRBJ2-7; 9 positions agree with TRBD2. This CDR3 is built from 17 residues. Germline V gene lookup returns CDR1 SGHAT and CDR2 FQNNGV. Trimming at V came to 0 bases and at J to 0 bases, leaving 6 bases not matched to a gene. Here the CDR3 reads CASSLEASGNPSYEQYF. The CDR3 bases are TGTGCCAGCAGCTTAGAGGCTAGCGGGAACCCCTCCTACGAGCAGTACTTC.

This clone was seen just once. The J gene is TRBJ2-1, the V gene TRBV6-5, with 7 bases aligning to TRBD1. CDR1 is MNHEY, CDR2 SVGAGI, per germline. The CDR3 extends over 14 amino acids. The V gene end was trimmed by 2 bases and the J gene end by 6 bases; junction bases not matched to a gene: 4. CDR3 sequence (DNA): TGTGCCAGCAGTTACGGGGCAGGGGGCAATGAGCAGTTCTTC. It codes for CASSYGAGGNEQFF.

The V gene is TRBV6-1, the J gene TRBJ2-1; D is possibly TRBD1 (5 bases). The germline gives CDR1 MNHNS, CDR2 SASEGT. There are 15 residues in the CDR3. V was trimmed by 1 base and J by 4 bases, leaving 11 bases between them. The CDR3 protein is CASSEGVGAYNEQFF. Here the CDR3 DNA reads TGTGCCAGCAGTGAAGGGGTAGGGGCGTACAATGAGCAGTTCTTC.

The V and J genes are TRBV7-9 and TRBJ2-6, with 8 positions matching TRBD2. The CDR3 consists of 17 residues. The germline gives CDR1 SEHNR, CDR2 FQNEAQ (reference sequence). The J segment lost 0 bases and the V segment lost 7 bases, leaving 8 bases of the junction unmatched. This CDR3 reads CASNSTSETSGANVLTF. As DNA, the CDR3 is TGTGCCAGCAACTCGACTAGCGAGACCTCTGGGGCCAACGTCCTGACTTTC.

The sample holds a few counts of this clone. The chain joins TRBV27 to TRBJ2-7; 12 bases agree with TRBD2. The germline gives CDR1 MNHEY, CDR2 SMNVEV (reference sequence). The CDR3 has 15 residues. After removal of 3 bases from V and 1 base from J, the junction contained 1 base not matched to a gene. Here the CDR3 DNA reads TGTGCCAGCAGTTTCGGGACTAGCGGGTCCTACGAGCAGTACTTC. Protein sequence: CASSFGTSGSYEQYF.

V usage is TRBV6-1 and J usage is TRBJ2-1, with a weak D call TRBD1 (5 bases). The ends were cut back, 10 bases at V and 9 bases at J, with 16 bases in the middle. The CDR3 runs to 12 residues. Per germline, CDR1 MNHNS and CDR2 SASEGT. CDR3 in DNA: TGTGCCACCAAAGGGGTTGATGGTGAGCAGTTCTTC. This sequence encodes CATKGVDGEQFF.

The V call is TRBV7-3, the J call TRBJ2-2, with 10 bases lining up with TRBD2. The CDR3 length is 20 residues. Germline V gene data show CDR1 as SGHTA and CDR2 as FQGTGA. J was trimmed by 1 base and V by 5 bases; bases with no gene match: 16. CDR3 protein: CASSIKPVTSGDVNTGELFF. The CDR3 coding sequence is TGTGCCAGCAGCATAAAACCCGTCACTAGCGGGGACGTGAACACCGGGGAGCTGTTTTTT.

This chain uses TRBV6-5 with TRBJ2-2, with 10 bases fitting TRBD1. V trimming: 10 bases; J trimming: 5 bases; junction bases outside the gene matches: 10. Germline V gene sequence: CDR1 MNHEY, CDR2 SVGAGI. The CDR3 contains 15 residues. CDR3 loop: CATIAGTGVTGELFF. The CDR3 bases are TGTGCCACCATAGCCGGGACAGGGGTGACCGGGGAGCTGTTTTTT.

The chain links TRBV15 to TRBJ2-5, with TRBD1 matching 7 bases. Germline CDR1 LNHNV, CDR2 YYDKDF (reference sequence). Germline trimming cut 2 bases from V and 5 bases from J; bases unmatched to any gene: 8. The CDR3 length is 15 residues. Here the CDR3 reads CATSRRQGDMETQYF. The CDR3 DNA is TGTGCCACCAGCAGACGACAGGGCGATATGGAGACCCAGTACTTC. The complete variable domain, with remaining parts taken from reference TRBV15 and TRBJ2-5, reads DAMVIQNPRYQVTQFGKPVTLSCSQTLNHNVMYWYQQKSSQAPKLLFHYYDKDFNNEADTPDNFQSRRPNTSFCFLDIRSPGLGDTAMYLCATSRRQGDMETQYFGPGTRLLVL.

The gene calls are TRBV9 and TRBJ2-1; 14 nucleotides agree with TRBD2. The CDR3 is 19 residues long. Trimming at V came to 0 bases and at J to 0 bases, leaving 5 bases not matched to a gene. Germline lookup yields CDR1 SGDLS and CDR2 YYNGEE. CDR3 nucleotides: TGTGCCAGCAGCGTAGCGGGACTAGCGGGAGTGAGCTCCTACAATGAGCAGTTCTTC. It encodes CASSVAGLAGVSSYNEQFF.

V gene TRBV6-1 combines with J gene TRBJ1-5; no clear D. Germline assignment: CDR1 MNHNS and CDR2 SASEGT. The CDR3 is made up of 15 amino acids. V lost 2 bases to trimming and J lost 4 bases, with 12 bases between them. The CDR3 protein is CASSERQVINQPQHF. The CDR3 bases are TGTGCCAGCAGTGAAAGGCAGGTTATTAATCAGCCCCAGCATTTT.

V is TRBV5-1 and J is TRBJ2-7; D is perhaps TRBD1 (7 bases). Trimming took off 0 bases at V and 3 bases at J, with 13 bases between the two ends. Germline values: CDR1 SGHRS, CDR2 YFSETQ. This CDR3 has 15 amino acids. CDR3 sequence (DNA): TGCGCCAGCAGCTTGGCTTCAGGGGGGTTCTACGAGCAGTACTTC. Amino acid sequence: CASSLASGGFYEQYF.

V usage is TRBV6-6 and J usage is TRBJ2-2; tentatively, D is TRBD1 (8 bases). The CDR3 has 16 amino acids. V gave up 6 bases and J gave up 1 base, with 15 bases separating them. Germline CDR1 is MNHNY and CDR2 is SVGAGI (reference sequence). CDR3 sequence reads: CASSLNRGGNTGELFF. The CDR3, as DNA: TGTGCCAGCAGCCTCAACAGGGGGGGGAACACCGGGGAGCTGTTTTTT.

The CDR3 DNA follows: TGCAGCGTTTATGCGGGAGGAGGCAATGAGCAGTTCTTC. It is translated as CSVYAGGGNEQFF. The V gene is TRBV29-1, the J gene TRBJ2-1; the match to TRBD2 covers 8 bases. This CDR3 is built from 13 residues. The V gene's germline CDR1 is SQVTM and CDR2 ANQGSEA. With 5 bases clipped from V and 6 bases from J, the junction kept 6 bases outside the gene matches.

The V gene is TRBV5-6, the J gene TRBJ2-1; D is undetermined. V lost 4 bases, J lost 2 bases, and 13 bases lay in between. The CDR3 has 15 amino acids. Germline CDR1 and CDR2: SGHDT and YYEEEE. CDR3 residues: CASSPDRTAYNEQFF. CDR3 coding DNA: TGTGCCAGCAGCCCCGACCGGACGGCCTACAATGAGCAGTTCTTC.

The J gene is TRBJ2-7, the V gene TRBV9; tentatively, D is TRBD2 (5 bases). Germline V gives CDR1 SGDLS, CDR2 YYNGEE. The length of the CDR3 is 15 residues. The V end lost 2 bases, the J end lost 0 bases, and 12 bases lay between the germline ends. The CDR3 sequence: CASSVTPGSSYEQYF. The CDR3 DNA is TGTGCCAGCAGCGTTACTCCGGGAAGCTCCTACGAGCAGTACTTC. The full variable domain, with the rest looked up from reference TRBV9 and TRBJ2-7, is DSGVTQTPKHLITATGQRVTLRCSPRSGDLSVYWYQQSLDQGLQFLIQYYNGEERAKGNILERFSAQQFPDLHSELNLSSLELGDSALYFCASSVTPGSSYEQYFGPGTRLTVT.

This rearrangement joins TRBV5-4 to TRBJ2-3; 9 bases map to TRBD2. Germline V gene data show CDR1 as SGHNT and CDR2 as YYREEE (reference sequence). Trimming cost V 0 bases and J 0 bases; bases outside gene matches: 5. The CDR3 has 17 residues. CDR3 region: CASSLGVAGASTDTQYF. CDR3 DNA: TGTGCCAGCAGCTTGGGGGTAGCGGGGGCTAGCACAGATACGCAGTATTTT. Full variable domain (rest looked up from reference TRBV5-4 and TRBJ2-3): ETGVTQSPTHLIKTRGQQVTLRCSSQSGHNTVSWYQQALGQGPQFIFQYYREEENGRGNFPPRFSGLQFPNYSSELNVNALELDDSALYLCASSLGVAGASTDTQYFGPGTRLTVL.

The chain carries TRBV27 and TRBJ2-7; no clear D. This CDR3 region has 16 residues. Trimming stripped 6 bases from V and 2 bases from J, with 20 bases between. Germline loops: CDR1 MNHEY, CDR2 SMNVEV (reference sequence). CDR3 coding DNA: TGTGCCAGCAGCTCACCCGACAAGACGTTTACCTACGAGCAGTACTTC. Amino acids: CASSSPDKTFTYEQYF.

The genes are TRBV9 and TRBJ1-5; D is unresolved. CDR3 length equals 15 residues. Germline V lookup: CDR1 SGDLS, CDR2 YYNGEE. Trimming removed 0 bases from V and 9 bases from J, with 16 bases in between. CDR3 region: CASSVDPGPAWPQHF. The CDR3 DNA follows: TGTGCCAGCAGCGTAGACCCGGGCCCAGCGTGGCCCCAGCATTTT.

The chain has TRBV7-9 and TRBJ2-4; 7 bases match TRBD2. The germline V gene has CDR1 SEHNR and CDR2 FQNEAQ (reference sequence). V lost 6 bases, J lost 3 bases, and 8 bases stayed unmatched. The CDR3 runs to 15 residues. The CDR3 DNA reads TGTGCCAGCAGGGGAGAGCGGGACCTCAAAAACATTCAGTACTTC. As protein: CASRGERDLKNIQYF. The variable domain in full, with the rest retrieved from reference TRBV7-9 and TRBJ2-4, is DTGVSQNPRHKITKRGQNVTFRCDPISEHNRLYWYRQTLGQGPEFLTYFQNEAQLEKSRLLSDRFSAERPKGSFSTLEIQRTEQGDSAMYLCASRGERDLKNIQYFGAGTRLSVL.

This chain uses TRBV6-5 with TRBJ2-1, with D unresolved. Per the germline V gene, CDR1 is MNHEY and CDR2 is SVGAGI. V was clipped by 6 bases and J by 4 bases, with 13 bases between them. This CDR3 comprises 14 residues. CDR3 nucleotide sequence: TGTGCCAGCAGACTCCGGGCCTTTTACAATGAGCAGTTCTTC. Its translation: CASRLRAFYNEQFF.

V is TRBV19 and J is TRBJ2-2; D is undetermined. This CDR3 spans 12 amino acids. Germline lookup yields CDR1 LNHDA and CDR2 SQIVND (reference sequence). Trimming removed 7 bases from V and 3 bases from J, with 6 bases in between. The CDR3 loop is CASTLYTGELFF. As DNA, the CDR3 is TGTGCCAGTACCTTATACACCGGGGAGCTGTTTTTT.

The V and J genes are TRBV25-1 and TRBJ2-1; the D is unclear. The length of the CDR3 is 12 residues. Trimming stripped 6 bases from V and 2 bases from J, with 5 bases between. Per germline, CDR1 MGHDK and CDR2 SYGVNS. The DNA of the CDR3 is TGTGCCAGCAGCCGAGCCTACAATGAGCAGTTCTTC. Encoded protein: CASSRAYNEQFF.

The genes are TRBV9 and TRBJ2-7, with no clear D. Germline V gene lookup returns CDR1 SGDLS and CDR2 YYNGEE. The CDR3 length is 15 residues. V lost 4 bases, J lost 1 base, and 15 bases lay in between. As DNA, the CDR3 is TGTGCCAGCAGCCCCACGAGCGCCCTATCCTACGAGCAGTACTTC. Translated, it gives CASSPTSALSYEQYF. The whole variable domain, filled in from reference TRBV9 and TRBJ2-7, reads DSGVTQTPKHLITATGQRVTLRCSPRSGDLSVYWYQQSLDQGLQFLIQYYNGEERAKGNILERFSAQQFPDLHSELNLSSLELGDSALYFCASSPTSALSYEQYFGPGTRLTVT.